These T cell receptor beta chains were read from a single sample in a study of blood T cell repertoires in COVID-19. Clones were sequenced by immunoSEQ multiplex PCR, and TCRdb holds only the in-frame ones, with some missing. The sample contains some 350,000 clones, around 84% of which appear only once. The source material was peripheral blood. Receptor source: a human donor in a cohort sampled during active COVID-19. The CDR3 runs from the conserved cysteine through the conserved F or W. D genes are given only for firm matches. Part of the rows lack a size; the others show once, few, many or a class for expanded clones.

16 | - | - | TRBJ1-3 | TRBV2 | CASTSFVGPSGNTIYF | TGTGCCAGCACCTCATTTGTGGGGCCCTCTGGAAACACCATATATTTT
16 | TRBD1 | - | TRBJ1-6 | TRBV6-5 | CASSYSGQGPNSPLHF | TGTGCCAGCAGTTACTCAGGACAGGGACCTAATTCACCCCTCCACTTT
16 | TRBD1 | - | TRBJ1-6 | TRBV5-6 | CASSLAGQDYNSPLHF | TGTGCCAGCAGCTTGGCCGGACAGGATTATAATTCACCCCTCCACTTT
14 | - | few | TRBJ1-1 | TRBV24-1 | CATSVCEPNTEAFF | TGTGCCACCAGTGTCTGCGAACCGAACACTGAAGCTTTCTTT
16 | - | - | TRBJ1-4 | TRBV11-2 | CASSPSPRVSNEKLFF | TGTGCCAGCAGCCCGTCCCCCAGGGTTAGTAATGAAAAACTGTTTTTT
16 | - | - | TRBJ1-5 | TRBV5-8 | CASNTYPRDKDQPQHF | TGTGCCAGCAACACCTACCCCCGGGACAAAGATCAGCCCCAGCATTTT
13 | TRBD1 | - | TRBJ2-1 | TRBV11-2 | CASSNRGTDEQFF | TGTGCCAGCAGCAACAGGGGGACAGATGAGCAGTTCTTC
12 | TRBD1 | - | TRBJ2-7 | TRBV7-9 | CASSRDRVEQYF | TGTGCCAGCAGCAGGGACAGGGTCGAGCAGTACTTC
12 | - | - | TRBJ1-2 | TRBV30 | CAWSEQFYGYTF | TGTGCCTGGAGTGAACAGTTCTATGGCTACACCTTC
18 | - | - | TRBJ1-4 | TRBV18 | CASSPDRPSSATNEKLFF | TGTGCCAGCTCACCAGACAGGCCAAGTTCTGCAACTAATGAAAAACTGTTTTTT
13 | TRBD2 | - | TRBJ2-1 | TRBV10-3 | CAATSGSYNEQFF | TGTGCCGCCACTAGCGGATCCTACAATGAGCAGTTCTTC
16 | TRBD2 | - | TRBJ2-7 | TRBV4-1 | CASSQVLAGESYEQYF | TGCGCCAGCAGCCAGGTTCTCGCGGGGGAGTCCTACGAGCAGTACTTC
17 | TRBD2 | - | TRBJ2-3 | TRBV7-6 | CASSLPLAGGVGDTQYF | TGTGCCAGCAGCTTACCCCTAGCGGGAGGGGTGGGGGATACGCAGTATTTT
15 | TRBD2 | - | TRBJ2-3 | TRBV6-6 | CASRISGGYTDTQYF | TGTGCCAGCAGGATTAGCGGGGGTTACACAGATACGCAGTATTTT